This T cell receptor (beta chain) was obtained from a study of Graves' ophthalmopathy and Graves' hyperthyroidism. Study context: Before any treatment, peripheral blood was taken at the initial diagnosis. Study-wide findings and caveats: In blood, most expanded thyroid clonotypes above 0.001 frequency were also detected. The model's prediction of ophthalmopathy progression had 70.59% sensitivity and around 72% specificity.

Scientists amplified the TCR beta CDR3 regions from RNA transcripts. The library came from an HTBI-primed first-round RT-PCR and a second-round multiplex PCR. One entry per CDR3 protein results from TCRdb running MiXCR on the multiplex PCR reads. The sample consists of some 520,000 distinct CDR3 sequences, approximately 14% of them appearing once. It was from about 9.1 ml of fresh peripheral blood that the PBMCs came. This clonotype appeared many times. What it binds is not known. V lost 5 bases to trimming and J lost 2 bases; unmatched junction nucleotides: 11. The germline V gene encodes CDR1 MDHEN and CDR2 SYDVKM. This CDR3 has 17 amino acids.

Material for sequencing was blood. V gene TRBV28 combines with J gene TRBJ2-3; 9 bases map to TRBD2. This receptor was identified in a woman younger than 45 with Graves' ophthalmopathy. CDR3 amino acids: CASSGGTSRPSTDTQYF. CDR3 in DNA: TGTGCCAGCAGTGGGGGGACTAGCCGTCCCTCCACAGATACGCAGTATTTT.